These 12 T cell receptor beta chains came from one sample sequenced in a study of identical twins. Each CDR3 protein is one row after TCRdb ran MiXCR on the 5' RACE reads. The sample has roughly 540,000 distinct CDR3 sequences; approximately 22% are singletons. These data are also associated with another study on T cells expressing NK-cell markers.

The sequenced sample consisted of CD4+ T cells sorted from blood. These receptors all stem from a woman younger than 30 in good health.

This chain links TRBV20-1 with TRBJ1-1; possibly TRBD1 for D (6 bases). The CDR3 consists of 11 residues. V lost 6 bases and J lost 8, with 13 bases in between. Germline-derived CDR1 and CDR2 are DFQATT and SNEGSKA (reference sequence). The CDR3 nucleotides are TGCAGTGCGCCTAATAGGGGGGAAGCTTTCTTT. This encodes CSAPNRGEAFF.

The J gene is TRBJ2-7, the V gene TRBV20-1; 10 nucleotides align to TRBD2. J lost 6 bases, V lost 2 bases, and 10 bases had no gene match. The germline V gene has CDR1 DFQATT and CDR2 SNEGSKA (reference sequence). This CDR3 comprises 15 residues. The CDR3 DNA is TGCAGTGCTAGATCCCCAGGGGGACTAGCGTTCGAGCAGTACTTC. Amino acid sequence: CSARSPGGLAFEQYF.

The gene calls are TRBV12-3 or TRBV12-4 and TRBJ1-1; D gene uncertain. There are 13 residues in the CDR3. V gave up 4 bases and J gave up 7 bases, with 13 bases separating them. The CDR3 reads CASSWRVDGEAFF. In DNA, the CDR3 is TGTGCCAGCAGTTGGAGGGTGGACGGTGAAGCTTTCTTT.

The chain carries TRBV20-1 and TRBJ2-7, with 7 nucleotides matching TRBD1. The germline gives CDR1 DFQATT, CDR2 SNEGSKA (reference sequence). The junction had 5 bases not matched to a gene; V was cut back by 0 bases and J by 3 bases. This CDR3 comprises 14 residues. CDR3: CSAREKGQRYEQYF. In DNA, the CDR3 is TGCAGTGCTAGAGAAAAGGGACAGCGCTACGAGCAGTACTTC.

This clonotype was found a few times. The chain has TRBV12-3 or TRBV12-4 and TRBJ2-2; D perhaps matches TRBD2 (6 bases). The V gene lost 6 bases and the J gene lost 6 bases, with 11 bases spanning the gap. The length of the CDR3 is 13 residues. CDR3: CASSRLGSGELFF. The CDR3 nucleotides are TGTGCCAGCAGCAGACTAGGTTCCGGGGAGCTGTTTTTT.

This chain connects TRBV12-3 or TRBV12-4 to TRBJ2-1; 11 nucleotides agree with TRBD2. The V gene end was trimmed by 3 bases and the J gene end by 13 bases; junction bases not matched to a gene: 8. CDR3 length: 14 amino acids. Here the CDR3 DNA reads TGTGCCAGCAGTTTTTGGCTAGCGGGAGGCCCTCAGTTCTTC. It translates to CASSFWLAGGPQFF.

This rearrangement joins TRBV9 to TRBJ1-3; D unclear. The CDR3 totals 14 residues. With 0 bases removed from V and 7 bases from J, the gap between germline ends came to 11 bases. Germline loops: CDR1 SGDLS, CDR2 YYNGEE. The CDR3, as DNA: TGTGCCAGCAGCGTAGCGTGGACCGGCAACACCATATATTTT. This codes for CASSVAWTGNTIYF.

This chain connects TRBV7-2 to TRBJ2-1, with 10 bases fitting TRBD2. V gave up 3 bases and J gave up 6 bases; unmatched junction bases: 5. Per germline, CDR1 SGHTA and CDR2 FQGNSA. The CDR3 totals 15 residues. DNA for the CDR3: TGTGCCAGCAGCTTTAGCGGGAGGTCGGGCAATGAGCAGTTCTTC. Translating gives CASSFSGRSGNEQFF. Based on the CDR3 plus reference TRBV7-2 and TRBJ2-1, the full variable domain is GAGVSQSPSNKVTEKGKDVELRCDPISGHTALYWYRQSLGQGLEFLIYFQGNSAPDKSGLPSDRFSAERTGGSVSTLTIQRTQQEDSAVYLCASSFSGRSGNEQFFGPGTRLTVL.

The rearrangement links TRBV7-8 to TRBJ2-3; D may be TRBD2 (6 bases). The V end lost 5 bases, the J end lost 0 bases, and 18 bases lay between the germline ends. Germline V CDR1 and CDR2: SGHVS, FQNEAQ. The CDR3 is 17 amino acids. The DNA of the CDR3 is TGTGCCAGCAGCCCAAGCCGGCGGGGCACTAGCACAGATACGCAGTATTTT. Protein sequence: CASSPSRRGTSTDTQYF.

CDR3 amino acids: CASSFNTVEQYF. The CDR3 nucleotides read TGTGCCAGCAGCTTCAATACGGTCGAGCAGTACTTC. The rearrangement uses TRBV7-6 and TRBJ2-7; no definite D call. Germline CDR1 and CDR2: SGHVS and FNYEAQ. With 3 bases removed from V and 6 bases from J, the gap between germline ends came to 9 bases. The CDR3 consists of 12 residues. The variable domain in full, with the rest retrieved from reference TRBV7-6 and TRBJ2-7, is GAGVSQSPRYKVTKRGQDVALRCDPISGHVSLYWYRQALGQGPEFLTYFNYEAQQDKSGLPNDRFSAERPEGSISTLTIQRTEQRDSAMYRCASSFNTVEQYFGPGTRLTVT.

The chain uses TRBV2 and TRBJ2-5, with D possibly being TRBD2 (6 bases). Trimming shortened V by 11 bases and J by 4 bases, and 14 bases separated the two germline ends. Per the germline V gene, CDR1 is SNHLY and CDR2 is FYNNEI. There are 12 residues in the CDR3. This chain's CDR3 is CAASGGPETQYF. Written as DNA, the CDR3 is TGTGCCGCCAGTGGAGGGCCAGAGACCCAGTACTTC.

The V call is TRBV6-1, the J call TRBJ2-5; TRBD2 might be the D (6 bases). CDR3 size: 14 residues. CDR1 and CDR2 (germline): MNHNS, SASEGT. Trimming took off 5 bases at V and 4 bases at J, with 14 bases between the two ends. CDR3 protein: CASSPPGDGETQYF. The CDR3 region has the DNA TGTGCCAGCAGTCCGCCGGGGGACGGAGAGACCCAGTACTTC.